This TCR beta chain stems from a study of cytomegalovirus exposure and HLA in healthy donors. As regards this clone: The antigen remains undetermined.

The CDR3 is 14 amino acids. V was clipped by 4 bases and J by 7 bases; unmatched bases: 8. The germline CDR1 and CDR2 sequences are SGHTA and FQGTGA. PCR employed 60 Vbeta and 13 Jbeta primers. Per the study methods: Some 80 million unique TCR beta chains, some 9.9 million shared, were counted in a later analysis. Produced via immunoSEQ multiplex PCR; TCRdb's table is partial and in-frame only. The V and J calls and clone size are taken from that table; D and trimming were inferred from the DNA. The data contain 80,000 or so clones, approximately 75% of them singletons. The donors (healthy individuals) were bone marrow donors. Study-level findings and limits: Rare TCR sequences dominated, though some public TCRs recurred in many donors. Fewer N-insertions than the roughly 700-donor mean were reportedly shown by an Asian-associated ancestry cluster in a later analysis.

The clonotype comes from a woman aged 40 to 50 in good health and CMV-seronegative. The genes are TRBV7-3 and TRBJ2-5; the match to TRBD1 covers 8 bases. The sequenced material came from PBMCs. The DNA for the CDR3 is TGTGCCAGCAGCTCTACAGGGGGGAAAGGGACCCAGTACTTC. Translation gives CASSSTGGKGTQYF.